These 26 T cell receptor beta chains were all obtained from the same sample, sequenced in a study of T cells in Graves' hyperthyroidism and ophthalmopathy. TCR beta CDR3 regions were amplified from RNA. HTBI primers drove first-round RT-PCR of the TCR CDR3. A single record per CDR3 protein comes from TCRdb applying MiXCR to the multiplex PCR reads. The sample has about 360,000 distinct CDR3 sequences; less than 20% are singletons. Sequencing was performed on blood. These receptor sequences come from a young woman with Graves' hyperthyroidism that later progressed to Graves' ophthalmopathy.

At least ten counts were recorded for this clonotype. V is TRBV28 and J is TRBJ1-5; possibly TRBD1 for D (6 bases). CDR1 is MDHEN, CDR2 SYDVKM, per germline. The CDR3 spans 17 residues. V lost 6 bases and J lost 2, with 20 bases in between. The CDR3: CASRPDGTRGRNQPQHF. The CDR3 DNA sequence: TGTGCCAGCAGGCCCGATGGCACCAGGGGTCGCAATCAGCCCCAGCATTTT.

Many counts were recorded for this clonotype. The J gene is TRBJ2-1, the V gene TRBV2, with 9 nucleotides matching TRBD2. Per the germline V gene, CDR1 is SNHLY and CDR2 is FYNNEI. The V segment lost 4 bases and the J segment 5 bases; nucleotides outside the gene matches: 18. The CDR3 contains 19 residues. The CDR3 DNA is TGTGCCAGCAGTGTTACGCGGACAGTAGTAGCGGGAGAGGACAATGAGCAGTTCTTC. Encoded protein: CASSVTRTVVAGEDNEQFF.

This clonotype appeared many times. V usage is TRBV6-1 and J usage is TRBJ2-1; no definite D call. This CDR3 has 15 amino acids. Germline loops: CDR1 MNHNS, CDR2 SASEGT. The ends were cut back, 5 bases at V and 0 bases at J, with 11 bases in the middle. CDR3 region: CASSYKGSSYNEQFF. Here the CDR3 DNA reads TGTGCCAGCAGTTATAAGGGAAGCTCCTACAATGAGCAGTTCTTC.

This clonotype came up many times. V and J are TRBV11-2 and TRBJ2-7; 8 bases are a match to TRBD1. Germline loops: CDR1 SGHAT, CDR2 FQNNGV. Trimming cost V 3 bases and J 4 bases; bases outside gene matches: 8. The CDR3 has 15 amino acids. The CDR3 here is CASSLDRESLYEQYF. In nucleotides, the CDR3 is TGTGCCAGCAGCTTGGACAGGGAGTCGCTGTACGAGCAGTACTTC. The whole variable domain, remainder taken from reference TRBV11-2 and TRBJ2-7, is EAGVAQSPRYKIIEKRQSVAFWCNPISGHATLYWYQQILGQGPKLLIQFQNNGVVDDSQLPKDRFSAERLKGVDSTLKIQPAKLEDSAVYLCASSLDRESLYEQYFGPGTRLTVT.

This clonotype has a count of ten or more. The chain carries TRBV12-3 or TRBV12-4 and TRBJ1-5; a possible D gene is TRBD1 (5 bases). The CDR3 covers 15 residues. V was trimmed by 5 bases and J by 4 bases, leaving 15 bases between them. In DNA form, the CDR3 reads TGTGCCAGCAGTGGGGCCCTAGGAGGTAATCAGCCCCAGCATTTT. Residues: CASSGALGGNQPQHF.

This clonotype was counted at least ten times. The genes are TRBV18 and TRBJ1-5; possible D gene TRBD1, 5 bases. V shed 8 bases and J shed 2 bases, with 13 bases lying between them. CDR1 and CDR2 (germline): KGHSH, LQKENI. The length of the CDR3 is 14 residues. This CDR3 is CASSPTGGNQPQHF. The CDR3 region has the DNA TGTGCCAGCAGCCCAACAGGAGGCAATCAGCCCCAGCATTTT.

This clonotype has more than one count but fewer than ten. The V call is TRBV28, the J call TRBJ1-6; D is ambiguous. The ends were cut back, 6 bases at V and 5 bases at J, with 5 bases in the middle. Germline lookup yields CDR1 MDHEN and CDR2 SYDVKM. The CDR3 consists of 12 residues. CDR3 loop: CASSGNNSPLHF. Here the CDR3 DNA reads TGTGCCAGCAGCGGGAATAATTCACCCCTCCACTTT. Drawing the rest from reference TRBV28 and TRBJ1-6, the complete variable domain is DVKVTQSSRYLVKRTGEKVFLECVQDMDHENMFWYRQDPGLGLRLIYFSYDVKMKEKGDIPEGYSVSREKKERFSLILESASTNQTSMYLCASSGNNSPLHFGNGTRLTVT.

Many counts were recorded for this clonotype. The gene calls are TRBV28 and TRBJ2-7; D remains ambiguous. V was clipped by 4 bases and J by 5 bases, with 15 bases between them. Germline lookup yields CDR1 MDHEN and CDR2 SYDVKM. There are 14 residues in the CDR3. Written as DNA, the CDR3 is TGTGCCAGCAGTTCCCGGAGTGGCCATAACGAGCAGTACTTC. Its translation is CASSSRSGHNEQYF. The full variable domain, completed using reference TRBV28 and TRBJ2-7, is DVKVTQSSRYLVKRTGEKVFLECVQDMDHENMFWYRQDPGLGLRLIYFSYDVKMKEKGDIPEGYSVSREKKERFSLILESASTNQTSMYLCASSSRSGHNEQYFGPGTRLTVT.

In its sample, this clonotype was seen a few times. J is TRBJ2-6 and V is TRBV19; TRBD1 might be the D (6 bases). Between the trimmed V and J ends, which lost 7 bases and 0 bases, there was a span of 16 bases. Germline V lookup: CDR1 LNHDA, CDR2 SQIVND (reference sequence). This CDR3 is 17 amino acids long. The CDR3 DNA reads TGTGCCAGTACCAGACAGGCATCGGGCTCTGGGGCCAACGTCCTGACTTTC. Protein product: CASTRQASGSGANVLTF.

This clonotype was seen many times. The chain carries TRBV7-2 and TRBJ2-4; 12 bases agree with TRBD2. Trimming cost V 5 bases and J 6 bases; bases outside gene matches: 8. Looked up from germline, CDR1 is SGHTA and CDR2 is FQGNSA. This CDR3 has 16 residues. The CDR3 here is CASSPRTSGKGNIQYF. DNA for the CDR3: TGTGCCAGCAGCCCCCGGACTAGCGGGAAGGGAAACATTCAGTACTTC. Full variable domain (outside the CDR3, taken from reference TRBV7-2 and TRBJ2-4): GAGVSQSPSNKVTEKGKDVELRCDPISGHTALYWYRQSLGQGLEFLIYFQGNSAPDKSGLPSDRFSAERTGGSVSTLTIQRTQQEDSAVYLCASSPRTSGKGNIQYFGAGTRLSVL.

This clonotype was recorded at least ten times. The chain employs TRBV20-1 and TRBJ2-1, with D tentatively TRBD1 or TRBD2 (5 bases each). Germline assignment: CDR1 DFQATT and CDR2 SNEGSKA (reference sequence). V was shortened by 4 bases and J by 5 bases, with 12 bases between the two germline ends. The CDR3 spans 13 residues. CDR3 nucleotides: TGCAGTGCTAAGAGGGGACCCAACAATGAGCAGTTCTTC. Translation: CSAKRGPNNEQFF.

The V gene is TRBV11-2, the J gene TRBJ2-5; 7 bases line up with TRBD2. Per germline, CDR1 SGHAT and CDR2 FQNNGV. Trimming cost V 5 bases and J 3 bases; bases outside gene matches: 9. CDR3 length: 15 residues. CDR3 sequence reads: CASSISGTKEETQYF. CDR3 sequence (DNA): TGTGCCAGCAGCATCTCCGGGACTAAGGAAGAGACCCAGTACTTC.

This clonotype was seen only a few times. V gene TRBV5-1 combines with J gene TRBJ1-4, with 7 bases aligning to TRBD1. Unmatched junction bases numbered 8, after V lost 4 bases and J lost 5 bases. The germline V gene has CDR1 SGHRS and CDR2 YFSETQ. CDR3 length: 15 amino acids. CDR3 sequence: CASSRGGQINEKLFF. The CDR3 coding sequence is TGCGCCAGCAGCCGGGGGGGACAGATCAATGAAAAACTGTTTTTT. Filled out from reference TRBV5-1 and TRBJ1-4, the complete variable domain reads KAGVTQTPRYLIKTRGQQVTLSCSPISGHRSVSWYQQTPGQGLQFLFEYFSETQRNKGNFPGRFSGRQFSNSRSEMNVSTLELGDSALYLCASSRGGQINEKLFFGSGTQLSVL.

Concerning this clonotype: One base away lies a much larger clone, so this may be a sequencing read error. The chain links TRBV30 to TRBJ1-2; D not certain. CDR1 is GTSNPN, CDR2 SVGIG, per germline (reference sequence). CDR3 length equals 11 residues. In nucleotides, the CDR3 is TGTGCCTGGAGTATCACGAGTGGCTGCACCTTC. As protein: CAWSITSGCTF.

This clonotype has a count of ten or more. The chain joins TRBV28 to TRBJ2-7; D is possibly TRBD1 (5 bases). Germline V gene data show CDR1 as MDHEN and CDR2 as SYDVKM. Trimming left V 11 bases short and J 1 base short, with 12 bases between. The CDR3 sequence is 12 residues long. CDR3 loop: CAAQGWSYEQYF. CDR3 DNA sequence: TGTGCCGCCCAGGGATGGTCCTACGAGCAGTACTTC.

The chain uses TRBV28 and TRBJ1-4, with a tentative D call TRBD1 (5 bases). Germline V CDR1 and CDR2: MDHEN, SYDVKM. The V gene lost 3 bases and the J gene lost 13 bases, with 21 bases spanning the gap. The CDR3 contains 15 residues. CDR3 DNA sequence: TGTGCCAGCAGTTTCCAGTGGGGCCTAATGAATGGACTGTTTTTT. This gives the protein CASSFQWGLMNGLFF.

Ten or more counts support this clonotype. The chain couples TRBV29-1 to TRBJ1-2; the match to TRBD1 covers 8 bases. The V segment lost 7 bases and the J segment 4 bases; nucleotides outside the gene matches: 8. This CDR3 has 13 residues. Per the germline V gene, CDR1 is SQVTM and CDR2 is ANQGSEA. Here the CDR3 reads CSARDRNAYGYTF. The CDR3 coding sequence is TGCAGCGCCCGGGACAGGAACGCCTATGGCTACACCTTC.

This clonotype has at least ten counts. The chain carries TRBV20-1 and TRBJ2-1; 10 nucleotides line up with TRBD2. The CDR3 is 15 residues long. The J segment lost 9 bases and the V segment lost 4 bases, leaving 12 bases of the junction unmatched. Germline V CDR1 and CDR2: DFQATT, SNEGSKA (reference sequence). CDR3 coding DNA: TGCAGTGCTAACCCACCTAGCGGGAGCCAAAGTGAGCAGTTCTTC. Its protein is CSANPPSGSQSEQFF.

This clonotype was seen many times. The chain links TRBV7-9 to TRBJ1-1; D ambiguous. Trimming shortened V by 1 base and J by 4 bases, and 13 bases separated the two germline ends. Germline CDR1 reads SEHNR; CDR2 reads FQNEAQ (reference sequence). The CDR3 has 15 residues. In nucleotides, the CDR3 is TGTGCCAGCAGCTTAGGGAGCCAAGAGGGCACTGAAGCTTTCTTT. As protein: CASSLGSQEGTEAFF.

The V gene is TRBV20-1, the J gene TRBJ2-7; 11 bases are shared with TRBD2. After removal of 7 bases from V and 3 bases from J, the junction contained 5 bases not matched to a gene. This CDR3 is built from 13 residues. In germline, CDR1 is DFQATT, CDR2 SNEGSKA (reference sequence). CDR3 sequence (DNA): TGCAGTGTCGGACTAGCGGGCCTCTACGAGCAGTACTTC. Protein: CSVGLAGLYEQYF.

This clonotype was recorded once. The chain joins TRBV4-1 to TRBJ1-3; no firm D call. CDR3 size: 16 residues. CDR1 is MGHRA and CDR2 is YSYEKL in the germline V gene. The V end was cut by 5 bases, the J end by 0 bases, with 14 bases between. The CDR3: CASSLRTYGSGNTIYF. The CDR3 nucleotides read TGCGCCAGCAGCTTACGGACGTACGGCTCTGGAAACACCATATATTTT.

This clonotype was observed at least ten times. The chain carries TRBV18 and TRBJ2-3; D gene unclear. The CDR3 contains 17 residues. Germline CDR1 reads KGHSH; CDR2 reads LQKENI. V was clipped by 0 bases and J by 0 bases, with 13 bases between them. The CDR3 coding sequence is TGTGCCAGCTCACCACCGACTGGCACCGGTAGCACAGATACGCAGTATTTT. It yields the protein CASSPPTGTGSTDTQYF.

V and J are TRBV29-1 and TRBJ2-1; 9 bases map to TRBD2. The length of the CDR3 is 12 residues. The trim removed 4 bases at V and 13 bases at J, leaving 8 bases unmatched. The germline V gene has CDR1 SQVTM and CDR2 ANQGSEA. The CDR3 DNA reads TGCAGCGTTGGGAATCCGGGACTAGCTCAGTTCTTC. Protein product: CSVGNPGLAQFF.

This clonotype was recorded at least ten times. The DNA for the CDR3 is TGTGCCAGCAGACCTGACCCCAACACAGATACGCAGTATTTT. Encoded protein: CASRPDPNTDTQYF. The chain employs TRBV6-1 and TRBJ2-3; no clear D. Germline lookup yields CDR1 MNHNS and CDR2 SASEGT. The CDR3 runs to 14 residues. V was trimmed by 6 bases and J by 2 bases, leaving 12 bases between them.

Many counts were recorded for this clonotype. This rearrangement joins TRBV7-8 to TRBJ2-1; TRBD1 matches 8 bases. J was trimmed by 2 bases and V by 7 bases; bases with no gene match: 4. Germline-derived CDR1 and CDR2 are SGHVS and FQNEAQ. CDR3 size: 14 residues. CDR3: CASIEQGAYNEQFF. CDR3 sequence (DNA): TGTGCCAGCATCGAACAGGGGGCCTACAATGAGCAGTTCTTC.

There are many counts of this clonotype. J is TRBJ2-5 and V is TRBV12-3 or TRBV12-4; 7 nucleotides align to TRBD1. The CDR3 has 11 residues. Unmatched junction bases numbered 6, after V lost 6 bases and J lost 11 bases. CDR3 region: CASSSRDSQYF. The CDR3 bases are TGTGCCAGCAGCTCCCGGGACAGTCAGTACTTC.